Following are 18 T cell receptor beta chains from one sample sequenced in a study of cytomegalovirus exposure and HLA in healthy donors. Method: immunoSEQ multiplex PCR; TCRdb's copy keeps in-frame clones and lacks some. The sample records 150,000 to 200,000 clones, roughly 88% being singletons. Sequenced: PBMCs. These receptors were collected from a woman between 25 and 40 years old in good health and CMV-seropositive.

The V call is TRBV5-6, the J call TRBJ1-3; D perhaps matches TRBD1 (5 bases). The ends were cut back, 5 bases at V and 2 bases at J, with 11 bases in the middle. Germline CDR1 SGHDT, CDR2 YYEEEE. The CDR3 runs to 14 residues. The CDR3, as DNA: TGTGCCAGCAGATCCGCAGGGACTGGAAACACCATATATTTT. This encodes CASRSAGTGNTIYF.

Details on this clone: The junction shows a germline mismatch at one end, possibly a read error. This chain connects TRBV30 to TRBJ1-2; D not resolved. This CDR3 comprises 12 residues. The germline CDR1 and CDR2 sequences are GTSNPN and SVGIG (reference sequence). Here the CDR3 reads CAGSKRNYGYTF. CDR3 coding DNA: TGTGCCGGGAGCAAGAGGAACTATGGCTACACCTTC.

The rearrangement links TRBV15 to TRBJ2-1, with 13 nucleotides matching TRBD2. The CDR3 is 15 residues long. J gave up 8 bases and V 4 bases, and 5 bases lay outside the gene matches. Germline CDR1 and CDR2: LNHNV and YYDKDF (reference sequence). In DNA, the CDR3 is TGTGCCACCAGCAAAGGGACTAGCGGGACCTATGAGCAGTTCTTC. Amino acids: CATSKGTSGTYEQFF.

The chain is built from TRBV10-1 and TRBJ2-1; no definite D call. This CDR3 comprises 17 residues. Trimming cost V 2 bases and J 0 bases, with 14 bases left between them. The germline CDR1 and CDR2 sequences are WNHNN and SYGVQD (reference sequence). CDR3 DNA sequence: TGCGCCAGCAGTGAGGGTATGAACCCCGGCTCCTACAATGAGCAGTTCTTC. Its protein is CASSEGMNPGSYNEQFF.

The J gene is TRBJ1-2, the V gene TRBV23-1, with a possible D match to TRBD1 (5 bases). TRBV23-1 belongs to the ORF category, with a function that is uncertain. V shed 3 bases and J shed 6 bases, with 11 bases lying between them. The CDR3 consists of 13 residues. CDR3 region: CASSHRVGHGYTF. Written as DNA, the CDR3 is TGCGCCAGCAGTCACAGGGTAGGGCATGGCTACACCTTC.

V usage is TRBV30 and J usage is TRBJ1-1, with no clear D. V was shortened by 0 bases and J by 2 bases, with 13 bases between the two germline ends. CDR3 length: 15 residues. Germline-derived CDR1 and CDR2 are GTSNPN and SVGIG (reference sequence). This CDR3 is CAWSVDGSKNTEAFF. The CDR3 DNA sequence: TGTGCCTGGAGTGTGGACGGGAGTAAAAACACTGAAGCTTTCTTT. The entire variable domain, with the rest obtained from reference TRBV30 and TRBJ1-1, is as follows: SQTIHQWPATLVQPVGSPLSLECTVEGTSNPNLYWYRQAAGRGLQLLFYSVGIGQISSEVPQNLSASRPQDRQFILSSKKLLLSDSGFYLCAWSVDGSKNTEAFFGQGTRLTVV.

V gene TRBV19 combines with J gene TRBJ1-5; 8 bases map to TRBD1. This CDR3 comprises 14 residues. Germline assignment: CDR1 LNHDA and CDR2 SQIVND (reference sequence). The V and J ends lost 4 bases and 2 bases, in that order; junction bases with no gene match: 1. CDR3: CASSKTGGNQPQHF. The CDR3 DNA is TGTGCCAGTAGTAAGACAGGGGGCAATCAGCCCCAGCATTTT.

This clone was seen a handful of times. The J gene is TRBJ2-5, the V gene TRBV12-2; the DNA was not compared with TRBD1, the D call given in the table. TRBV12-2 has pseudogene status. This CDR3 contains 14 residues. CDR3 amino acids: CASRLVRGGETQYF. For the CDR3, the DNA is TGTGCAAGTCGCTTAGTCAGGGGCGGAGAGACCCAGTACTTC.

The table lists this clone with a few counts. This sequence joins TRBV5-4 and TRBJ2-7, with D possibly being TRBD1 (6 bases). The CDR3 has 14 residues. The V end was cut by 4 bases, the J end by 5 bases, with 16 bases between. In germline, CDR1 is SGHNT, CDR2 YYREEE (reference sequence). In DNA form, the CDR3 reads TGTGCCAGCAGCCCAGAAGGGGGAGCGGACGAGCAGTACTTC. Translated, it gives CASSPEGGADEQYF.

This chain joins TRBV28 and TRBJ2-1, with D perhaps TRBD2 (5 bases). V lost 5 bases, J lost 3 bases, and 14 bases lay in between. Germline V gene data show CDR1 as MDHEN and CDR2 as SYDVKM. CDR3 length: 15 amino acids. CDR3 in amino acids: CASSPQSEGYNEQFF. The CDR3 nucleotides read TGTGCCAGCAGTCCACAGAGCGAGGGCTACAATGAGCAGTTCTTC.

The chain employs TRBV11-3 and TRBJ2-1; 9 bases are shared with TRBD2. V gave up 6 bases and J gave up 5 bases; unmatched junction bases: 8. From germline, CDR1 is SGHNT and CDR2 YENEEA. The CDR3 spans 15 residues. DNA of the CDR3: TGTGCCAGCAGTCCCCCGGGACTAGCTAACAATGAGCAGTTCTTC. This translates into CASSPPGLANNEQFF.

The rearrangement joins TRBV6-1 to TRBJ1-5; D is possibly TRBD1 (6 bases). V was pared by 1 base and J by 1 base, with 23 bases between. The germline V gene encodes CDR1 MNHNS and CDR2 SASEGT. The CDR3 is 20 residues long. CDR3 amino acids: CASSEGGMTGFVLSNQPQHF. The CDR3 DNA sequence: TGTGCCAGCAGTGAAGGGGGGATGACAGGTTTCGTTCTAAGCAATCAGCCCCAGCATTTT.

This chain connects TRBV30 to TRBJ1-5, with TRBD1 identical over 9 bases. The ends lost 2 bases at V and 6 bases at J; junction bases unmatched: 5. CDR3 length: 14 residues. Germline CDR1 and CDR2: GTSNPN and SVGIG (reference sequence). CDR3 in amino acids: CAWSRDRGSQPQHF. In DNA, the CDR3 is TGTGCCTGGAGTCGAGACAGGGGGTCTCAGCCCCAGCATTTT.

This chain connects TRBV5-4 to TRBJ2-3; a possible D gene is TRBD1 (6 bases). Trimming took off 1 base at V and 2 bases at J, with 8 bases between the two ends. Looked up from germline, CDR1 is SGHNT and CDR2 is YYREEE (reference sequence). CDR3 size: 14 residues. This chain's CDR3 is CASSLWTVTDTQYF. In DNA form, the CDR3 reads TGTGCCAGCAGCTTGTGGACAGTCACAGATACGCAGTATTTT.

The V call is TRBV28, the J call TRBJ2-1; 10 bases align to TRBD2. The ends lost 4 bases at V and 4 bases at J; junction bases unmatched: 7. The germline V gene encodes CDR1 MDHEN and CDR2 SYDVKM. The CDR3 covers 16 residues. CDR3 bases: TGTGCCAGCAGTTCGACCGGGACTAGCGATTACAATGAGCAGTTCTTC. It specifies CASSSTGTSDYNEQFF.

The genes are TRBV5-4 and TRBJ1-1, with D uncertain. The CDR3 covers 14 residues. With 1 base removed from V and 1 base from J, the gap between germline ends came to 8 bases. Germline CDR1 is SGHNT and CDR2 is YYREEE (reference sequence). The CDR3 DNA is TGTGCCAGCAGCTTGAGTACGGGGAACACTGAAGCTTTCTTT. As protein: CASSLSTGNTEAFF. Based on the CDR3 plus reference TRBV5-4 and TRBJ1-1, the full variable domain is ETGVTQSPTHLIKTRGQQVTLRCSSQSGHNTVSWYQQALGQGPQFIFQYYREEENGRGNFPPRFSGLQFPNYSSELNVNALELDDSALYLCASSLSTGNTEAFFGQGTRLTVV.

This sequence joins TRBV25-1 and TRBJ1-1; weak D call: TRBD1 (6 bases). This CDR3 is 16 amino acids long. Germline values: CDR1 MGHDK, CDR2 SYGVNS. V was trimmed by 3 bases and J by 4 bases, leaving 18 bases between them. CDR3 in amino acids: CASSDRGPGWGTEAFF. CDR3 nucleotide sequence: TGTGCCAGCAGTGACAGGGGCCCGGGGTGGGGCACTGAAGCTTTCTTT.

This rearrangement joins TRBV5-1 to TRBJ2-3; D call uncertain. Trimming left V 1 base short and J 4 bases short, with 16 bases between. This CDR3 spans 16 amino acids. From germline, CDR1 is SGHRS and CDR2 YFSETQ. CDR3 sequence reads: CASSLIGLLGSDTQYF. The CDR3, as DNA: TGCGCCAGCAGCTTGATTGGGCTCTTGGGCTCAGATACGCAGTATTTT. The full variable domain, rest sourced from reference TRBV5-1 and TRBJ2-3, is KAGVTQTPRYLIKTRGQQVTLSCSPISGHRSVSWYQQTPGQGLQFLFEYFSETQRNKGNFPGRFSGRQFSNSRSEMNVSTLELGDSALYLCASSLIGLLGSDTQYFGPGTRLTVL.